A selection of T cell receptor beta chains follows, all from one sample in a study of CD8 T cells in ankylosing spondylitis. TCRdb fed the 5' RACE reads into MiXCR, producing one record per CDR3 protein. The sample yields about 390,000 distinct CDR3 sequences, approximately 20% seen once. Sequenced input: blood, either unsorted or a sorted T cell fraction (not recorded which). The source is a male donor with ankylosing spondylitis. Each CDR3 is given with its conserved first and last residue. D genes are given only for firm matches. The size field is filled for only some rows; it gives once, few, many or a size class.

d_call: .
j_call: TRBJ2-3
clone_size: few
v_call: TRBV27
cdr3_nt: TGTGCCAGCAGTTGGGGCGGGGCCGGAGATACGCAGTATTTT
cdr3_aa: CASSWGGAGDTQYF

d_call: .
j_call: TRBJ2-1
clone_size: .
v_call: TRBV5-1
cdr3_nt: TGCGCCAGCAGCTTGGGCAGACAATACAATGAGCAGTTCTTC
cdr3_aa: CASSLGRQYNEQFF

d_call: .
j_call: TRBJ1-5
clone_size: .
v_call: TRBV20-1
cdr3_nt: TGCAGTGCTAGAGAGCCGACAAATCGAGAATATAGCAATCAGCCCCAGCATTTT
cdr3_aa: CSAREPTNREYSNQPQHF

d_call: TRBD2
j_call: TRBJ2-1
clone_size: few
v_call: TRBV20-1
cdr3_nt: TGCAGTGCTATCTTTCCCACTAGCGGGAGCAATGAGCAGTTCTTC
cdr3_aa: CSAIFPTSGSNEQFF

d_call: TRBD1
j_call: TRBJ1-5
clone_size: few
v_call: TRBV3-1
cdr3_nt: TGTGCCAGCAGCCAAGATTGGGGACAGACTAATCAGCCCCAGCATTTT
cdr3_aa: CASSQDWGQTNQPQHF

d_call: TRBD2
j_call: TRBJ2-2
clone_size: few
v_call: TRBV6-1
cdr3_nt: TGTGCCAGCAGCAGCGGGAGGGCCTCTAACACCGGGGAGCTGTTTTTT
cdr3_aa: CASSSGRASNTGELFF

d_call: TRBD2
j_call: TRBJ2-1
clone_size: .
v_call: TRBV19
cdr3_nt: TGTGCCAGTAGTATAAGGGGTGGTGGGGCTAGCGGGAGTAAACATGAGCAGTTCTTC
cdr3_aa: CASSIRGGGASGSKHEQFF

d_call: TRBD2
j_call: TRBJ2-1
clone_size: .
v_call: TRBV10-3
cdr3_nt: TGTGCCATCAGTGAGCGACTAGCCCGGGAGGGTGAGCAGTTCTTC
cdr3_aa: CAISERLAREGEQFF

d_call: .
j_call: TRBJ2-7
clone_size: .
v_call: TRBV6-2/TRBV6-3
cdr3_nt: TGTGCCAGCAGTTACTCCCCAGCCACCTACGAGCAGTACTTC
cdr3_aa: CASSYSPATYEQYF

d_call: .
j_call: TRBJ2-3
clone_size: few
v_call: TRBV30
cdr3_nt: TGTGCCTGGAGTGTGGACTGGAGCACAGATACGCAGTATTTT
cdr3_aa: CAWSVDWSTDTQYF

d_call: .
j_call: TRBJ2-1
clone_size: few
v_call: TRBV20-1
cdr3_nt: TGCAGTGCTAGAGATCGGGGCACAGCTTTGACGTATGAGCAGTTCTTC
cdr3_aa: CSARDRGTALTYEQFF

d_call: TRBD2
j_call: TRBJ2-1
clone_size: .
v_call: TRBV2
cdr3_nt: TGTGCCAGCAGTGACCTAGCGGGAGGTGTGTTCTTC
cdr3_aa: CASSDLAGGVFF

d_call: .
j_call: TRBJ2-3
clone_size: few
v_call: TRBV28
cdr3_nt: TGTGCCAGCAGTTTCCAGACTCGCCTAAGCCCGTATTTT
cdr3_aa: CASSFQTRLSPYF

d_call: TRBD1
j_call: TRBJ1-2
clone_size: many
v_call: TRBV6-2/TRBV6-3
cdr3_nt: TGTGCCAGCAGTTACTCCCTTGACAGGGGGCAAGAAAACTATGGCTACACCTTC
cdr3_aa: CASSYSLDRGQENYGYTF

d_call: TRBD1
j_call: TRBJ2-2
clone_size: .
v_call: TRBV7-9
cdr3_nt: TGTGCCAGCAGCAAACAGGGGACGGAATCCGGGGAGCTGTTTTTT
cdr3_aa: CASSKQGTESGELFF

d_call: TRBD2
j_call: TRBJ2-1
clone_size: .
v_call: TRBV11-2
cdr3_nt: TGTGCCAGCAGCTTAAGTAGCGGGGGTCCTTATATTCCGCGGTTCTTC
cdr3_aa: CASSLSSGGPYIPRFF

d_call: .
j_call: TRBJ2-7
clone_size: few
v_call: TRBV27
cdr3_nt: TGTGCCAGCAGTTTTCAACGGAGCTACGAGCAGTACTTC
cdr3_aa: CASSFQRSYEQYF

d_call: .
j_call: TRBJ1-5
clone_size: .
v_call: TRBV12-3/TRBV12-4
cdr3_nt: TGTGCCAGCAGCAACCAACCGGGACAAAATATGCCCCAGCATTTT
cdr3_aa: CASSNQPGQNMPQHF

d_call: .
j_call: TRBJ1-6
clone_size: few
v_call: TRBV19
cdr3_nt: TGTGCCAGTAGTATAGATTCCGGGAATCGCAATTCACCCCTCCACTTT
cdr3_aa: CASSIDSGNRNSPLHF

d_call: TRBD2
j_call: TRBJ2-3
clone_size: few
v_call: TRBV5-1
cdr3_nt: TGCGCCAGCAGCATGCTCAGCGGGAGAGGTGATACGCAGTATTTT
cdr3_aa: CASSMLSGRGDTQYF

d_call: .
j_call: TRBJ2-3
clone_size: .
v_call: TRBV6-4
cdr3_nt: TGTGCCAGCAGTGACAGACGGGTTAGCACAGATACGCAGTATTTT
cdr3_aa: CASSDRRVSTDTQYF

d_call: .
j_call: TRBJ2-1
clone_size: many
v_call: TRBV20-1
cdr3_nt: TGCAGTGCTAGAGATTCCGCTAGCACTGAGCAGTTCTTC
cdr3_aa: CSARDSASTEQFF

d_call: TRBD2
j_call: TRBJ2-3
clone_size: .
v_call: TRBV11-2
cdr3_nt: TGTGCCAGCAGCCTTCAGATAGCGGGAGTGGCCTCTAGCACAGATACGCAGTATTTT
cdr3_aa: CASSLQIAGVASSTDTQYF

d_call: TRBD2
j_call: TRBJ2-3
clone_size: .
v_call: TRBV5-1
cdr3_nt: TGCGCCAGCAGCATCCTAGCGGGGGTTAGCACAGATACGCAGTATTTT
cdr3_aa: CASSILAGVSTDTQYF

d_call: .
j_call: TRBJ2-5
clone_size: .
v_call: TRBV19
cdr3_nt: TGTGCCAGTAGTATAGATCGGTGGCGACAAGAGACCCAGTACTTC
cdr3_aa: CASSIDRWRQETQYF

d_call: .
j_call: TRBJ1-1
clone_size: .
v_call: TRBV11-2
cdr3_nt: TGTGCCAGCAGCTTAGAGGATGGTTTTCTGAGCACTGAAGCTTTCTTT
cdr3_aa: CASSLEDGFLSTEAFF

d_call: .
j_call: TRBJ2-6
clone_size: .
v_call: TRBV11-3
cdr3_nt: TGTGCCACAGGGCTTACTGGGGCCAACGTCCTGACTTTC
cdr3_aa: CATGLTGANVLTF

d_call: .
j_call: TRBJ2-1
clone_size: many
v_call: TRBV29-1
cdr3_nt: TGCAGCGCCCTAACTAGCTCGGATGAGCAGTTCTTC
cdr3_aa: CSALTSSDEQFF

d_call: TRBD1
j_call: TRBJ1-1
clone_size: many
v_call: TRBV12-3/TRBV12-4
cdr3_nt: TGTGCCAGCACCTGGGACAGGGTCACTGAAGCTTTCTTT
cdr3_aa: CASTWDRVTEAFF

d_call: TRBD1
j_call: TRBJ2-3
clone_size: .
v_call: TRBV20-1
cdr3_nt: TGCAGTGCTAGCGCAGGGGGCTTTGGAGATACGCAGTATTTT
cdr3_aa: CSASAGGFGDTQYF

d_call: TRBD2
j_call: TRBJ2-1
clone_size: .
v_call: TRBV6-1
cdr3_nt: TGTGCCAGCAGCCCGGGGACTAGCGGGAGAGAGCAGTTCTTC
cdr3_aa: CASSPGTSGREQFF

d_call: TRBD1
j_call: TRBJ2-3
clone_size: few
v_call: TRBV28
cdr3_nt: TGTGCCAGCCTAGGACAGGACCCTAGCACAGATACGCAGTATTTT
cdr3_aa: CASLGQDPSTDTQYF

d_call: .
j_call: TRBJ2-5
clone_size: .
v_call: TRBV6-1
cdr3_nt: TGTGCCAGCAGTGTAGGTCGGGGTTTCAAAGAGACCCAGTACTTC
cdr3_aa: CASSVGRGFKETQYF

d_call: .
j_call: TRBJ1-2
clone_size: .
v_call: TRBV7-9
cdr3_nt: TGTGCCAGCAGCTTCTCAGGGGACTATGGCTACACCTTC
cdr3_aa: CASSFSGDYGYTF